Listed below are T cell receptor beta chains from one sample, sequenced in a study of regulatory T cells in long-lasting Graves disease. TCRdb re-analysed the multiplex PCR reads in MiXCR, keeping a single row per CDR3 protein. The sample comprises 350,000 to 500,000 distinct CDR3 sequences, around 15% of which are singletons, and roughly a sixth rests with the top ten. The sample also formed part of further work on T cells in Graves' hyperthyroidism and ophthalmopathy.

The source was peripheral blood mononuclear cells (PBMCs), collected at new diagnosis, from a patient treated with antithyroid drugs. The receptors were sampled from a woman aged 45-60 years with Graves disease. CDR3s include the opening cysteine and the closing phenylalanine or tryptophan. The D gene is left open where the match is weak. Clone size, where shown, is once, few, many, or a class for clones that have expanded.

size	D	V	J	CDR3	DNA
many	NA	TRBV10-1	TRBJ1-2	CASSEGHDYGYTF	TGCGCCAGCAGTGAGGGACACGACTATGGCTACACCTTC
few	TRBD2	TRBV20-1	TRBJ2-1	CSAPVTGTSGTQFF	TGCAGTGCTCCCGTAACCGGGACTAGCGGGACGCAGTTCTTC
many	NA	TRBV27	TRBJ2-7	CASSLEGRSYEQYF	TGTGCCAGCAGTTTAGAGGGACGATCCTACGAGCAGTACTTC
few	TRBD2	TRBV7-2	TRBJ2-3	CASSLVPGGSVGDTQYF	TGTGCCAGCAGCTTAGTGCCGGGCGGGAGCGTAGGGGATACGCAGTATTTT
NA	NA	TRBV27	TRBJ2-6	CASSLYTTEGRRGANVLTF	TGTGCCAGCAGTTTATACACCACCGAGGGGAGAAGAGGGGCCAACGTCCTGACTTTC
many	TRBD1	TRBV4-1	TRBJ1-1	CASSPQILDRGNTEAFF	TGCGCCAGCAGCCCACAGATCCTAGACAGGGGAAACACTGAAGCTTTCTTT
many	TRBD1	TRBV13	TRBJ1-1	CASSSPTGEVTEAFF	TGTGCCAGCAGCAGTCCGACAGGGGAAGTCACTGAAGCTTTCTTT
few	NA	TRBV27	TRBJ1-1	CASSLGLNRAEAFF	TGTGCCAGCAGTTTGGGTTTAAACAGGGCTGAAGCTTTCTTT
few	NA	TRBV10-3	TRBJ2-7	CAISESAVSYEQYF	TGTGCCATCAGTGAGTCGGCGGTGTCCTACGAGCAGTACTTC
NA	TRBD2	TRBV4-1	TRBJ2-3	CASSQGSFSGSGADTQYF	TGCGCCAGCAGCCAAGGATCTTTTAGCGGGAGTGGGGCAGATACGCAGTATTTT
many	NA	TRBV6-2/TRBV6-3	TRBJ2-3	CASSYGGYSTDTQYF	TGTGCCAGCAGTTACGGGGGGTATAGCACAGATACGCAGTATTTT
few	NA	TRBV19	TRBJ1-1	CASSIDHATVNTEAFF	TGTGCCAGTAGTATAGATCATGCGACTGTGAACACTGAAGCTTTCTTT
NA	NA	TRBV20-1	TRBJ2-2	CSARDYGRVNAGELFF	TGCAGTGCTAGAGATTACGGCAGAGTAAACGCCGGGGAGCTGTTTTTT
many	TRBD2	TRBV3-1	TRBJ2-1	CASSQDPPGLGYNEQFF	TGTGCCAGCAGCCAAGACCCTCCGGGACTAGGTTACAATGAGCAGTTCTTC
few	NA	TRBV13	TRBJ2-2	CASSLGWPTNTGELFF	TGTGCCAGCAGCTTAGGGTGGCCTACGAACACCGGGGAGCTGTTTTTT
NA	TRBD2	TRBV7-2	TRBJ2-5	CASSFLAGGDKETQYF	TGTGCCAGCAGCTTTCTAGCGGGAGGGGATAAAGAGACCCAGTACTTC
few	TRBD2	TRBV29-1	TRBJ2-7	CSVRAGGGYEQYF	TGCAGCGTCCGAGCGGGCGGGGGGTACGAGCAGTACTTC
many	TRBD1	TRBV5-4	TRBJ1-1	CASSKGQGYMEAFF	TGTGCCAGCAGCAAAGGACAGGGGTACATGGAAGCTTTCTTT
few	TRBD1	TRBV5-1	TRBJ2-5	CASSYFTGVETQYF	TGCGCCAGCAGCTACTTCACAGGGGTAGAGACCCAGTACTTC
many	NA	TRBV10-3	TRBJ2-3	CAISEEPREGGGSIDTQYF	TGTGCCATCAGTGAAGAACCCCGTGAGGGGGGAGGGAGTATAGATACGCAGTATTTT
many	NA	TRBV7-3	TRBJ2-1	CASSFLGGLNEQFF	TGTGCCAGCAGCTTCCTGGGGGGTCTAAATGAGCAGTTCTTC
NA	NA	TRBV6-1	TRBJ2-1	CASRDPGHYNEQFF	TGTGCCAGCAGGGACCCGGGACATTACAATGAGCAGTTCTTC
many	TRBD1	TRBV14	TRBJ2-1	CASSQVSLRQGAAEQFF	TGTGCCAGCAGCCAAGTAAGCCTTAGACAGGGGGCGGCTGAGCAGTTCTTC